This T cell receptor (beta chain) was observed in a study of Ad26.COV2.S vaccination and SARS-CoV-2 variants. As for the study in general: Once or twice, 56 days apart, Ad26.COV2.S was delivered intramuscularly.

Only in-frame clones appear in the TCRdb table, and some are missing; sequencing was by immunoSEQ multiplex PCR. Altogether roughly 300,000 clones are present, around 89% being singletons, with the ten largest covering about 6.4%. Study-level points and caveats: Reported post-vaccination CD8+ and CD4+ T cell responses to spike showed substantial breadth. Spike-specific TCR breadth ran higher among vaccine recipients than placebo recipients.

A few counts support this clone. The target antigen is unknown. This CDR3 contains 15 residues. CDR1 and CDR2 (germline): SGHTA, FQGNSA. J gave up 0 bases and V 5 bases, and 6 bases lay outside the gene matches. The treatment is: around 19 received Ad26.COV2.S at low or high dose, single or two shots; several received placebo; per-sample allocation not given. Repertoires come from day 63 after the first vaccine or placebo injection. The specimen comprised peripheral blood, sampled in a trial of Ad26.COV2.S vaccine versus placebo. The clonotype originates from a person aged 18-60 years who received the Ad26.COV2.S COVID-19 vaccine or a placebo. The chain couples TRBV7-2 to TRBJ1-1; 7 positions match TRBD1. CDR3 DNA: TGTGCCAGCAGCCAGGGGGAGGCCATGAACACTGAAGCTTTCTTT. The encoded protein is CASSQGEAMNTEAFF.